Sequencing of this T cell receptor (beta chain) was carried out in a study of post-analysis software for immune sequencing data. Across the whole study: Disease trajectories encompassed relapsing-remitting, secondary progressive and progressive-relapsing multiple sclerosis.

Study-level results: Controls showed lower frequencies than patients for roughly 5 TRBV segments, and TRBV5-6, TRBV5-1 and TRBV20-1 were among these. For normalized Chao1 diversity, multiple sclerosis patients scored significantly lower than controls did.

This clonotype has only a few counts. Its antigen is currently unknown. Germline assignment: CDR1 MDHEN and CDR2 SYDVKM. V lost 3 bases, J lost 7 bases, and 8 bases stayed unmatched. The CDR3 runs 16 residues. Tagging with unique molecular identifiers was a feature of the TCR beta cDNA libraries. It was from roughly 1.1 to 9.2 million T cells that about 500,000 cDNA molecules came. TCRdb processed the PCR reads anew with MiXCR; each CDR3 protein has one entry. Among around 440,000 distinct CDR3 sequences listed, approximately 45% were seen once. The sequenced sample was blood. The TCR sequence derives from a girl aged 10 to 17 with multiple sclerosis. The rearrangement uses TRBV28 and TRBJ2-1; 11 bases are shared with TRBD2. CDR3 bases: TGTGCCAGCAGTTTCCCTCTAGCGGGAGGTCGTAATGAGCAGTTCTTC. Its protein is CASSFPLAGGRNEQFF.